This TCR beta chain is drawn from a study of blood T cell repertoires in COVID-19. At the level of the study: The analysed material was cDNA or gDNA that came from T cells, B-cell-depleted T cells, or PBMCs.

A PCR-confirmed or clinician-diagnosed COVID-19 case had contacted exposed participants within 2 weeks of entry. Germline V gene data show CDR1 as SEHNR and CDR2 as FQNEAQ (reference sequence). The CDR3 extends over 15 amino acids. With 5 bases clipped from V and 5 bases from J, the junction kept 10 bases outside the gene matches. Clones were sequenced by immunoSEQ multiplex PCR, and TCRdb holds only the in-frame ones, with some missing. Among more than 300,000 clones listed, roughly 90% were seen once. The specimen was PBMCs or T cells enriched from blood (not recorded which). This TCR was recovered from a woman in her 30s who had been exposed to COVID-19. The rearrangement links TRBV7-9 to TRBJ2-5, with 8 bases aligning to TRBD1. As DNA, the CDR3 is TGTGCCAGCAGCCGCAGAAACAGGGGGTATGAGACCCAGTACTTC. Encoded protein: CASSRRNRGYETQYF. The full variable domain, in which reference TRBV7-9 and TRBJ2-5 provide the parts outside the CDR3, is DTGVSQNPRHKITKRGQNVTFRCDPISEHNRLYWYRQTLGQGPEFLTYFQNEAQLEKSRLLSDRFSAERPKGSFSTLEIQRTEQGDSAMYLCASSRRNRGYETQYFGPGTRLLVL.